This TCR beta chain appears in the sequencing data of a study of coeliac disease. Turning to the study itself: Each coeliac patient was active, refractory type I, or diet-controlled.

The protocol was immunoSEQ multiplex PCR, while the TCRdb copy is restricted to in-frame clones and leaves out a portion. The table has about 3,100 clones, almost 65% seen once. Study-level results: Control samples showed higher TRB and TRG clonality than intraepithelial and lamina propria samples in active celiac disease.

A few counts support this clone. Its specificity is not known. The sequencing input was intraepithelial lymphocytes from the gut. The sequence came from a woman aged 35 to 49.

As DNA, the CDR3 is TGTGCCAGCAGCTTAGCTCCGTGGACTACCAGCTCCTACAATGAGCAGTTCTTC. This encodes CASSLAPWTTSSYNEQFF. The chain carries TRBV7-2 and TRBJ2-1; a weak D match, TRBD2 (6 bases). This CDR3 is built from 18 residues. V was pared by 0 bases and J by 0 bases, with 15 bases between. Germline V lookup: CDR1 SGHTA, CDR2 FQGNSA.